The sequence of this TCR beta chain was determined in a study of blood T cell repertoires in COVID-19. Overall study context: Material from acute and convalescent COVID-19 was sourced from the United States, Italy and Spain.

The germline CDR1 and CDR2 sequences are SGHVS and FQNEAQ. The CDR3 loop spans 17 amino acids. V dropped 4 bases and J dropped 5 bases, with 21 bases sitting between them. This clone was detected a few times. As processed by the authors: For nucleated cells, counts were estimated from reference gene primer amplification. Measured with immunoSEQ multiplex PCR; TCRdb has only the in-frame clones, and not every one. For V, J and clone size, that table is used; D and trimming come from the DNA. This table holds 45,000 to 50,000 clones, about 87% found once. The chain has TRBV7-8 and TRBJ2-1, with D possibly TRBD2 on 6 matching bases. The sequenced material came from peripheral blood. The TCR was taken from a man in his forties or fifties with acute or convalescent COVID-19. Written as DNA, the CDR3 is TGTGCCAGCAGCTCCCGCCTGGATGGTGCGGGGCACAATGAGCAGTTCTTC. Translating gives CASSSRLDGAGHNEQFF.